Each of the 32 T cell receptor beta chains below was sequenced from the same sample in a study of T cells expressing NK-cell markers. TCRdb reprocessed the 5' RACE reads; each CDR3 protein has one entry and no DNA is given. This sample's clone table lists some 500,000 distinct CDR3 sequences. The sample comprised blood T cells: a sorted CD56 or NKG2C T cell subset, CD4+ or CD8+ T cells, or bulk PBMC T cells (not recorded which). The receptor source for this set is a woman in her fifties or sixties in good health.

The CDR3 region is CSAEGGGTEAFF. V is TRBV20-1 and J is TRBJ1-1; TCRdb indicates TRBD1, and absent DNA this call remains unverified. Germline CDR1 DFQATT, CDR2 SNEGSKA (reference sequence). The CDR3 runs 12 residues.

The CDR3 protein is CASSADPKSTEAFF. The V call is TRBV7-3, the J call TRBJ1-1. CDR3 length equals 14 residues. CDR1 and CDR2 from the germline V gene are SGHTA and FQGTGA.

The chain uses TRBV24-1 and TRBJ2-1; TCRdb picks TRBD1, but there is no DNA to check that call. The germline V gene encodes CDR1 KGHDR and CDR2 SFDVKD. The CDR3 extends over 13 amino acids. CDR3: CATSDSPGREQFF.

The rearrangement uses TRBV12-3 or TRBV12-4 and TRBJ1-1; TCRdb reports TRBD1, a call that lacks DNA to check it against. The CDR3 extends over 12 amino acids. The CDR3 loop reads CASTPDVTEAFF.

The J gene is TRBJ2-3, the V gene TRBV12-3 or TRBV12-4. This CDR3 is 14 amino acids long. This chain's CDR3 is CASSLERGGDTQYF.

V gene TRBV7-2 combines with J gene TRBJ2-7; no DNA is available, so the TRBD2 call from TCRdb remains unchecked. The germline V gene has CDR1 SGHTA and CDR2 FQGNSA. The CDR3 sequence is 15 residues long. The CDR3 loop reads CASSPREGRLDEQYF.

The CDR3: CASSRLAGRTTDTQYF. The chain couples TRBV27 to TRBJ2-3; TCRdb picks TRBD2, but there is no DNA to check that call. The CDR3 runs to 16 residues. Germline V gene lookup returns CDR1 MNHEY and CDR2 SMNVEV (reference sequence).

The V gene is TRBV9, the J gene TRBJ2-1; TCRdb's D gene call, TRBD1, goes unchecked for lack of DNA. Germline lookup yields CDR1 SGDLS and CDR2 YYNGEE. This CDR3 spans 15 amino acids. The CDR3 region is CASSVSGGVSNEQFF.

V is TRBV7-9 and J is TRBJ2-4; the TCRdb call, TRBD1, lacks DNA for checking. Germline V gene data show CDR1 as SEHNR and CDR2 as FQNEAQ (reference sequence). This CDR3 contains 13 residues. CDR3 sequence reads: CASSLVRDNIQYF.

This chain's CDR3 is CASSEGARRTEAFF. The rearrangement links TRBV27 to TRBJ1-1; TCRdb's D gene call, TRBD1, goes unchecked for lack of DNA. This CDR3 has 14 amino acids. Germline V gives CDR1 MNHEY, CDR2 SMNVEV (reference sequence).

The chain joins TRBV20-1 to TRBJ2-5; with no DNA, the TCRdb D assignment of TRBD2 cannot be verified. This CDR3 contains 15 residues. Germline V gene lookup returns CDR1 DFQATT and CDR2 SNEGSKA (reference sequence). The CDR3: CSARHLAELQETQYF.

V usage is TRBV28 and J usage is TRBJ2-3; TCRdb proposes TRBD1, but this gene call is untestable without DNA. The CDR3 is 19 residues long. Per germline, CDR1 MDHEN and CDR2 SYDVKM. CDR3: CASSLPPRRDPGSTDTQYF.

V and J are TRBV11-2 and TRBJ2-5; TCRdb's D gene call, TRBD1, goes unchecked for lack of DNA. This CDR3 comprises 14 residues. The germline CDR1 and CDR2 sequences are SGHAT and FQNNGV. The CDR3 here is CASTDRYRRGTQYF.

The chain uses TRBV9 and TRBJ2-6; TCRdb designates TRBD1, a call that cannot be tested without DNA. This CDR3 has 19 residues. In germline, CDR1 is SGDLS, CDR2 YYNGEE. Here the CDR3 reads CASSASWTGGFSGANVLTF.

J is TRBJ1-6 and V is TRBV10-3; TCRdb lists TRBD1, though no DNA is available to test this call. Germline V gene data show CDR1 as ENHRY and CDR2 as SYGVKD. The CDR3 runs to 13 residues. The CDR3 sequence is CAIMDSPNSPLHF.

CDR3 sequence reads: CATRRSGITDTQYF. The chain employs TRBV15 and TRBJ2-3; TCRdb indicates TRBD2, and absent DNA this call remains unverified. Germline-derived CDR1 and CDR2 are LNHNV and YYDKDF (reference sequence). The CDR3 covers 14 residues.

The chain has TRBV7-9 and TRBJ1-1; TCRdb calls TRBD1, which cannot be checked without DNA. The CDR3 has 11 amino acids. CDR1 SEHNR and CDR2 FQNEAQ come from the germline V gene (reference sequence). CDR3 amino acids: CASAQDTEAFF.

The chain recombines TRBV2 with TRBJ2-1. Germline V gene data show CDR1 as SNHLY and CDR2 as FYNNEI. This CDR3 has 13 amino acids. This CDR3 is CASSQVGPDEQFF.

The rearrangement joins TRBV19 to TRBJ1-2; the TCRdb D gene call, TRBD1, has no DNA to confirm it. The CDR3 consists of 12 residues. Germline V CDR1 and CDR2: LNHDA, SQIVND (reference sequence). CDR3 in amino acids: CASSIVTGGYTF.

This CDR3 reads CASSPHPSREETQYF. This rearrangement joins TRBV9 to TRBJ2-5. The CDR3 runs to 15 residues. The germline CDR1 and CDR2 sequences are SGDLS and YYNGEE.

The chain has TRBV19 and TRBJ1-2. Germline loops: CDR1 LNHDA, CDR2 SQIVND (reference sequence). This CDR3 has 12 amino acids. CDR3 residues: CASQAPNYGYTF. Using reference TRBV19 and TRBJ1-2 for the parts outside the CDR3, the full variable domain is DGGITQSPKYLFRKEGQNVTLSCEQNLNHDAMYWYRQDPGQGLRLIYYSQIVNDFQKGDIAEGYSVSREKKESFPLTVTSAQKNPTAFYLCASQAPNYGYTFGSGTRLTVV.

V gene TRBV5-1 combines with J gene TRBJ2-7. The CDR3 totals 14 residues. The germline gives CDR1 SGHRS, CDR2 YFSETQ. The CDR3 is CASSADASSYEQYF.

V and J are TRBV18 and TRBJ2-1; TCRdb calls TRBD2, which cannot be checked without DNA. The germline V gene has CDR1 KGHSH and CDR2 LQKENI. The CDR3 is 15 residues long. CDR3 loop: CASSPPLAGGNEQFF.

V and J are TRBV7-7 and TRBJ2-7; lacking DNA, the TRBD1 call made by TCRdb goes unchecked. The CDR3 runs 14 residues. Germline values: CDR1 SSHAT, CDR2 FNYEAQ (reference sequence). CDR3 sequence reads: CASSRSRDGYEQYF.

The chain couples TRBV5-1 to TRBJ2-1; TCRdb proposes TRBD2, but this gene call is untestable without DNA. The CDR3 sequence is 14 residues long. CDR1 and CDR2 from the germline V gene are SGHRS and YFSETQ. CDR3 loop: CASNPGLGDNEQFF.

V and J are TRBV20-1 and TRBJ1-1; the D gene TCRdb calls, TRBD1, cannot be checked with no DNA. This CDR3 has 17 amino acids. Per germline, CDR1 DFQATT and CDR2 SNEGSKA (reference sequence). CDR3 loop: CSARDIRDRHTNTEAFF.

This chain connects TRBV30 to TRBJ2-7; absent DNA, TCRdb's TRBD2 call cannot be checked. The germline V gene encodes CDR1 GTSNPN and CDR2 SVGIG (reference sequence). CDR3 length: 14 residues. CDR3 sequence reads: CAWSGSGLTYEQYF.

The chain uses TRBV11-3 and TRBJ1-2. The CDR3 has 12 residues. CDR1 and CDR2 from the germline V gene are SGHNT and YENEEA. The CDR3 sequence is CASSFKALGYTF.

V usage is TRBV13 and J usage is TRBJ2-1; TCRdb selects TRBD2, and the lack of DNA leaves this call unchecked. CDR3 length equals 15 residues. Looked up from germline, CDR1 is PRHDT and CDR2 is FYEKMQ (reference sequence). The CDR3 protein is CASSLQAGGPPEQFF.

V is TRBV10-3 and J is TRBJ2-2; with no DNA, the TCRdb D assignment of TRBD1 cannot be verified. In germline, CDR1 is ENHRY, CDR2 SYGVKD. The CDR3 sequence is 16 residues long. CDR3 amino acids: CAIGGSGSENTGELFF.

V is TRBV28 and J is TRBJ2-1; TCRdb's D call of TRBD2 is untestable without DNA. The germline CDR1 and CDR2 sequences are MDHEN and SYDVKM. This CDR3 spans 16 amino acids. The CDR3 sequence: CASRPAQRGFYNEQFF.

V gene TRBV20-1 combines with J gene TRBJ2-4; there is no DNA to check the TCRdb D call of TRBD2. The CDR3 contains 16 residues. Germline V gene lookup returns CDR1 DFQATT and CDR2 SNEGSKA (reference sequence). CDR3 residues: CSARSGGGLTKNIQYF.